The entry that follows covers one T cell receptor beta chain sequence. What it binds is unknown. Patients counted as stable if ophthalmopathy did not develop within 18 months. Newly diagnosed hyperthyroidism, duration under 2 months, in patients aged 18 to 65. The data were obtained in a study of T cells in Graves' hyperthyroidism and ophthalmopathy. The study, taken as a whole, reports: Blood also showed most of the thyroid clonotypes that were expanded above 0.001. Classification by a 13 V-J model distinguished ophthalmopathy from stable hyperthyroidism.

Germline CDR1 and CDR2: SGHTA and FQGTGA. Losses at the gene ends were 4 bases for V and 7 bases for J; bases not matched to a gene: 5. The CDR3 has 13 amino acids. What was amplified from RNA transcripts were TCR beta CDR3 regions. In the first-round RT-PCR of the TCR CDR3, the HTBI primer set was used. TCRdb processed the multiplex PCR reads anew with MiXCR; each CDR3 protein has one entry. The repertoire holds 650,000 to 700,000 distinct CDR3 sequences, 17% seen once, with 15% in the top ten. V gene TRBV7-3 combines with J gene TRBJ1-2; 8 bases fit TRBD1. This clonotype originated in a man aged 45-65 years with Graves' hyperthyroidism. The specimen sequenced was blood. CDR3: CASSSTGGGGYTF. DNA for the CDR3: TGTGCCAGCAGCTCCACAGGGGGAGGTGGCTACACCTTC. The full variable domain, its missing parts supplied by reference TRBV7-3 and TRBJ1-2, is GAGVSQTPSNKVTEKGKYVELRCDPISGHTALYWYRQSLGQGPEFLIYFQGTGAADDSGLPNDRFFAVRPEGSVSTLKIQRTERGDSAVYLCASSSTGGGGYTFGSGTRLTVV.